These 7 T cell receptor beta chains originate from one sample sequenced in a study of blood T cell repertoires in COVID-19. Repertoires were generated with immunoSEQ multiplex PCR, while TCRdb's copy carries only in-frame clones and drops some. This sample has almost 100,000 clones, with 86% found just once. Sequencing input: peripheral blood. These receptors were obtained from a man between 45 and 60 years old with acute or convalescent COVID-19.

The CDR3, as DNA: TGTGCCAGCAGGCAGAATCCGGGACTCAGCCTGGGGAATGAGCAGTTCTTC. This gives the protein CASRQNPGLSLGNEQFF. This sequence joins TRBV2 and TRBJ2-1; TRBD2 is a possible D gene (6 bases). The CDR3 spans 17 residues. V was pared by 6 bases and J by 7 bases, with 25 bases between. Germline-derived CDR1 and CDR2 are SNHLY and FYNNEI.

This clone showed up just once. The chain links TRBV21-1 to TRBJ2-2; the D call of TRBD1 is as the table states it, not checked on the DNA. TRBV21-1 has pseudogene status. This CDR3 is built from 15 residues. DNA for the CDR3: TGTGCCAGCAGCGCCTGGGACAGGCAGACCGGGGAGCTGTTTTTT. This codes for CASSAWDRQTGELFF.

This clone was counted between two and nine times. The rearrangement links TRBV7-9 to TRBJ2-1; the match to TRBD2 covers 13 bases. The CDR3 length is 17 residues. V was pared by 0 bases and J by 6 bases, with 5 bases of the junction left unmatched. CDR1 is SEHNR, CDR2 FQNEAQ, per germline (reference sequence). DNA of the CDR3: TGTGCCAGCAGCTTAGCAAGGGGACTAGCGGGATTCAATGAGCAGTTCTTC. Translated: CASSLARGLAGFNEQFF.

The rearrangement joins TRBV6-5 to TRBJ2-6; D perhaps matches TRBD1 (5 bases). The V gene's germline CDR1 is MNHEY and CDR2 SVGAGI. There are 14 residues in the CDR3. Trimming took 8 bases from V and 4 from J, leaving 12 bases between them. As DNA, the CDR3 is TGTGCCAGCTCGACAGATGCGGGGGCCAACGTCCTGACTTTC. Its translation is CASSTDAGANVLTF.

The chain has TRBV18 and TRBJ2-1, with 7 positions matching TRBD1. The germline V gene encodes CDR1 KGHSH and CDR2 LQKENI. The CDR3 loop spans 13 amino acids. The V gene end was trimmed by 4 bases and the J gene end by 8 bases; junction bases not matched to a gene: 5. In DNA form, the CDR3 reads TGTGCCAGCTCACTTAATACAGGGGATGAGCAGTTCTTC. It translates to CASSLNTGDEQFF.

The V gene is TRBV6-5, the J gene TRBJ1-4; 7 bases line up with TRBD1. V was clipped by 5 bases and J by 8 bases; unmatched bases: 8. Germline V gene sequence: CDR1 MNHEY, CDR2 SVGAGI. The CDR3 consists of 14 residues. CDR3 in DNA: TGTGCCAGCAGTAGGGGGACAGTACAGGAAAAACTGTTTTTT. Its protein is CASSRGTVQEKLFF.

The chain recombines TRBV5-1 with TRBJ2-3; 10 nucleotides align to TRBD2. The V and J ends lost 4 bases and 2 bases, in that order; junction bases with no gene match: 7. CDR1 and CDR2 from the germline V gene are SGHRS and YFSETQ. This CDR3 region has 16 residues. The CDR3 spells CASSRRTSGYTDTQYF. The CDR3 DNA is TGCGCCAGCAGCCGCCGGACTAGCGGATACACAGATACGCAGTATTTT.